One and the same sample provided the 23 T cell receptor beta chains below, sequenced in a study of blood T cell repertoires in COVID-19. Sequencing was performed with immunoSEQ multiplex PCR; in TCRdb, only in-frame clones are kept and a portion is missing. Of a few hundred thousand clones listed, around four fifths are singletons. Sequencing used peripheral blood. All receptors derive from a woman of 80 years or more with COVID-19, enrolled during active disease.

J is TRBJ2-2 and V is TRBV24-1; 9 bases match TRBD1. The germline CDR1 and CDR2 sequences are KGHDR and SFDVKD. This CDR3 region has 15 residues. Germline trimming cut 5 bases from V and 6 bases from J; bases unmatched to any gene: 6. The CDR3 DNA sequence: TGTGCCACCAGTGCACCCCGGACAGGGGCCGGGGAGCTGTTTTTT. Translating gives CATSAPRTGAGELFF.

The V and J genes are TRBV6-5 and TRBJ2-2; TRBD1 matches at 8 bases. This CDR3 region has 13 residues. The V and J ends lost 6 bases and 6 bases, in that order; junction bases with no gene match: 3. Germline-derived CDR1 and CDR2 are MNHEY and SVGAGI. Here the CDR3 DNA reads TGTGCCAGCAGGACAGGGGTCGCCGGGGAGCTGTTTTTT. Protein product: CASRTGVAGELFF.

The chain uses TRBV7-9 and TRBJ2-5; D unresolved. V lost 5 bases, J lost 4 bases, and 11 bases lay in between. CDR1 and CDR2 from the germline V gene are SEHNR and FQNEAQ (reference sequence). The CDR3 is 13 residues long. The CDR3 coding sequence is TGTGCCAGCAGCCTAGGATACTCAGAGACCCAGTACTTC. Encoded protein: CASSLGYSETQYF. Full variable domain (rest looked up from reference TRBV7-9 and TRBJ2-5): DTGVSQNPRHKITKRGQNVTFRCDPISEHNRLYWYRQTLGQGPEFLTYFQNEAQLEKSRLLSDRFSAERPKGSFSTLEIQRTEQGDSAMYLCASSLGYSETQYFGPGTRLLVL.

The V and J genes are TRBV27 and TRBJ2-1; TRBD2 aligns across 12 bases. Germline assignment: CDR1 MNHEY and CDR2 SMNVEV (reference sequence). This CDR3 is 15 amino acids long. Trimming at V came to 5 bases and at J to 7 bases, leaving 6 bases not matched to a gene. CDR3 amino acids: CASSQRLAGANEQFF. In DNA form, the CDR3 reads TGTGCCAGCAGTCAACGACTAGCGGGGGCGAATGAGCAGTTCTTC.

The CDR3 bases are TGCGCCAGCAGCCCACAGGGGGGGGGCACTGAAGCTTTCTTT. This sequence encodes CASSPQGGGTEAFF. The J gene is TRBJ1-1, the V gene TRBV5-1; 8 positions agree with TRBD1. V lost 4 bases to trimming and J lost 4 bases; unmatched junction nucleotides: 6. CDR1 is SGHRS, CDR2 YFSETQ, per germline. This CDR3 has 14 residues.

This chain uses TRBV5-1 with TRBJ1-5; 7 bases map to TRBD1. The CDR3 runs 12 residues. The V segment lost 7 bases and the J segment 6 bases; nucleotides outside the gene matches: 4. The V gene's germline CDR1 is SGHRS and CDR2 YFSETQ. The CDR3 sequence: CASLHRGQPQHF. The CDR3 region has the DNA TGCGCCAGCCTCCACAGGGGTCAGCCCCAGCATTTT.

CDR3 nucleotides: TGTGCCAGCTCACCTATGGCTAGCGGAGAGACCCAGTACTTC. This sequence encodes CASSPMASGETQYF. The V call is TRBV18, the J call TRBJ2-5; 7 positions match TRBD2. Germline CDR1 reads KGHSH; CDR2 reads LQKENI. CDR3 size: 14 residues. V lost 3 bases to trimming and J lost 4 bases; unmatched junction nucleotides: 5.

The chain is built from TRBV2 and TRBJ1-6, with 9 positions matching TRBD1. Germline CDR1 reads SNHLY; CDR2 reads FYNNEI. CDR3 length: 14 residues. Losses at the gene ends were 10 bases for V and 7 bases for J; bases not matched to a gene: 8. The CDR3 nucleotides read TGTGCCACACGGACAGGGGACGGAAATTCACCCCTCCACTTT. Translated: CATRTGDGNSPLHF.

This chain connects TRBV3-1 (or the pseudogene TRBV3-2) to TRBJ2-2; 7 bases align to TRBD2. V shed 4 bases, J shed 1 base, and the junction held 0 bases outside the gene matches. In germline, CDR1 is LGHDT, CDR2 YNNKEL (reference sequence). The CDR3 sequence is 14 residues long. CDR3 sequence (DNA): TGTGCCAGCAGCCTAGCGGGGAACACCGGGGAGCTGTTTTTT. Translation: CASSLAGNTGELFF.

The chain carries TRBV5-4 and TRBJ2-3, with 8 bases identical to TRBD2. The CDR3 loop spans 16 amino acids. Germline V CDR1 and CDR2: SGHNT, YYREEE (reference sequence). The V and J ends lost 5 bases and 2 bases, in that order; junction bases with no gene match: 10. The CDR3 here is CASRPGGTTPTDTQYF. In DNA form, the CDR3 reads TGTGCCAGCAGGCCGGGGGGGACTACTCCCACAGATACGCAGTATTTT.

This clone has just one count. The V gene is TRBV7-8, the J gene TRBJ1-1, with unresolved D. In germline, CDR1 is SGHVS, CDR2 FQNEAQ. The CDR3 has 13 residues. Trimming pared 7 bases from V and 4 bases from J, leaving 13 bases between. CDR3 sequence reads: CASNPFGGTEAFF. The CDR3 bases are TGTGCCAGCAACCCCTTCGGAGGCACTGAAGCTTTCTTT.

This chain connects TRBV3-1 (or the pseudogene TRBV3-2) to TRBJ1-2, with 10 bases identical to TRBD1. CDR3 size: 16 residues. Germline loops: CDR1 LGHDT, CDR2 YNNKEL (reference sequence). The V gene end was trimmed by 4 bases and the J gene end by 8 bases; junction bases not matched to a gene: 13. The chain's CDR3 is CASSRDRDRGQGGYTF. CDR3 nucleotides: TGTGCCAGCAGCCGGGACCGGGACAGGGGACAGGGCGGCTACACCTTC.

The CDR3 here is CASSPSDRGLNGYTF. The CDR3 region has the DNA TGTGCCAGCAGCCCAAGCGACAGGGGCCTCAATGGCTACACCTTC. V and J are TRBV7-2 and TRBJ1-2, with 8 nucleotides matching TRBD1. V was pared by 5 bases and J by 6 bases, with 11 bases of the junction left unmatched. This CDR3 region has 15 residues. Germline V CDR1 and CDR2: SGHTA, FQGNSA. Based on the CDR3 plus reference TRBV7-2 and TRBJ1-2, the full variable domain is GAGVSQSPSNKVTEKGKDVELRCDPISGHTALYWYRQSLGQGLEFLIYFQGNSAPDKSGLPSDRFSAERTGGSVSTLTIQRTQQEDSAVYLCASSPSDRGLNGYTFGSGTRLTVV.

V usage is TRBV3-1 (or the pseudogene TRBV3-2) and J usage is TRBJ2-5; TRBD2 matches 7 bases. CDR3 length: 15 residues. The V gene's germline CDR1 is LGHDT and CDR2 YNNKEL (reference sequence). Trimming took 2 bases from V and 5 from J; bases not matched to a gene: 8. As DNA, the CDR3 is TGTGCCAGCAGCCAAAAGGGGACTACAATGGAGACCCAGTACTTC. It encodes CASSQKGTTMETQYF.

The rearrangement joins TRBV27 to TRBJ2-1; perhaps TRBD1 as D (6 bases). This CDR3 region has 12 residues. The ends were cut back, 5 bases at V and 9 bases at J, with 11 bases in the middle. The germline V gene has CDR1 MNHEY and CDR2 SMNVEV (reference sequence). The CDR3 DNA is TGTGCCAGCAGTGTACAGGGTCGTGAGCAGTTCTTC. This gives the protein CASSVQGREQFF.

The J gene is TRBJ2-7, the V gene TRBV10-3, with D maybe TRBD1 (5 bases). There are 12 residues in the CDR3. Trimming removed 6 bases from V and 1 base from J, with 7 bases in between. The germline gives CDR1 ENHRY, CDR2 SYGVKD. The CDR3: CAISDSSYEQYV. The CDR3 nucleotides are TGTGCCATCAGCGACAGTTCCTACGAGCAGTACGTC.

V usage is TRBV7-8 and J usage is TRBJ1-4, with unresolved D. V lost 1 base and J lost 4, with 10 bases in between. The CDR3 totals 15 residues. CDR1 is SGHVS and CDR2 is FQNEAQ in the germline V gene. CDR3 amino acids: CASSLVSEYNEKLFF. The DNA of the CDR3 is TGTGCCAGCAGCTTAGTGTCAGAATATAATGAAAAACTGTTTTTT.

V is TRBV19 and J is TRBJ1-6; D remains unclear. The V and J ends lost 2 bases and 8 bases respectively, with 10 bases between them. This CDR3 is built from 14 residues. The V gene's germline CDR1 is LNHDA and CDR2 SQIVND (reference sequence). CDR3 sequence: CASSINLQDSPLHF. Here the CDR3 DNA reads TGTGCCAGTAGTATAAACCTTCAGGATTCACCCCTCCACTTT. Full variable domain (rest looked up from reference TRBV19 and TRBJ1-6): DGGITQSPKYLFRKEGQNVTLSCEQNLNHDAMYWYRQDPGQGLRLIYYSQIVNDFQKGDIAEGYSVSREKKESFPLTVTSAQKNPTAFYLCASSINLQDSPLHFGNGTRLTVT.

CDR3 nucleotide sequence: TGTGCCAGCAGCCAACACGGGACAGGGGGCTCGGGGGCCAACGTCCTGACTTTC. Amino acid sequence: CASSQHGTGGSGANVLTF. The rearrangement uses TRBV4-2 and TRBJ2-6, with 12 bases lining up with TRBD1. Trimming removed 2 bases from V and 4 bases from J; junction bases left unmatched: 6. The CDR3 loop spans 18 amino acids. Germline V lookup: CDR1 LGHNA, CDR2 YNFKEQ.

This rearrangement joins TRBV23-1 to TRBJ2-1; 8 bases are shared with TRBD1. TRBV23-1 is recorded as an ORF, its role being uncertain. J gave up 7 bases and V 4 bases, and 12 bases lay outside the gene matches. The length of the CDR3 is 16 residues. CDR3 DNA: TGCGCCAGCAGTCGGCAGACAGGGGTGAGTTGGAATGAGCAGTTCTTC. Amino acid sequence: CASSRQTGVSWNEQFF.

The chain joins TRBV27 to TRBJ2-3; D uncertain. CDR1 and CDR2 (germline): MNHEY, SMNVEV (reference sequence). The CDR3 length is 15 residues. V lost 5 bases and J lost 2, with 14 bases in between. The CDR3, as DNA: TGTGCCAGCAGTCAGTCCCCACATTACACAGATACGCAGTATTTT. It specifies CASSQSPHYTDTQYF.

The chain employs TRBV7-3 and TRBJ2-1; 8 bases are a match to TRBD2. Looked up from germline, CDR1 is SGHTA and CDR2 is FQGTGA. There are 13 residues in the CDR3. V shed 5 bases, J shed 12 bases, and the junction held 9 bases outside the gene matches. CDR3 protein: CASSTGLGSPQFF. The CDR3 DNA follows: TGTGCCAGCAGCACGGGACTAGGTAGCCCGCAGTTCTTC.

This rearrangement joins TRBV5-1 to TRBJ2-7; no clear D gene. Germline V lookup: CDR1 SGHRS, CDR2 YFSETQ. The V end was cut by 4 bases, the J end by 7 bases, with 9 bases between. The CDR3 length is 11 residues. The CDR3 loop reads CASSLSSEQYF. The CDR3 nucleotides read TGCGCCAGCAGCCTCTCTAGTGAGCAGTACTTC.